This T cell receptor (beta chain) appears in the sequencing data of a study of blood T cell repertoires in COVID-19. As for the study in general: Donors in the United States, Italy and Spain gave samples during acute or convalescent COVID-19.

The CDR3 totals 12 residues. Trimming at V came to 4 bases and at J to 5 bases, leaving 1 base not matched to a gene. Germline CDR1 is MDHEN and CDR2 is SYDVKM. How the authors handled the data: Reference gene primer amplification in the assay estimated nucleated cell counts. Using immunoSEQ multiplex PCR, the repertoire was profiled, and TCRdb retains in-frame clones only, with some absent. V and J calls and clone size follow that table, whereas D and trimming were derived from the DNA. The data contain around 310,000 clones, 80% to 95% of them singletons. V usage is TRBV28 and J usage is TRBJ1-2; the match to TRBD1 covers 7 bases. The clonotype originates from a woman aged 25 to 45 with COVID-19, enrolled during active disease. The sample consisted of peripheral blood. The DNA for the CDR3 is TGTGCCAGCAGTTCGGGACAGTATGGCTACACCTTC. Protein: CASSSGQYGYTF.